This TCR beta chain was found in a study of blood T cells in healthy people across ages. Background on the study: About one barcoded TCR beta cDNA was captured per two T cells. The study's findings and limits: It was the long-lived donors that had more naive CD4+ cells and higher diversity than aged donors. Calculation of diversity from one million T cells yielded estimates considered to be underestimates.

This clonotype turned up a few times. Its antigen remains unidentified. Primers used in a second PCR of about 7 to 12 cycles were a sample-barcoded 5' primer and a J-beta primer mix. No fewer than 3 million CDR3-containing paired-end reads came from each sample. TCRdb used MiXCR to reprocess the 5' RACE reads, holding one entry per CDR3 protein. Among 600,000 to 800,000 distinct CDR3 sequences listed, around 52% were seen once. Germline V gene data show CDR1 as SGHTA and CDR2 as FQGTGA. The CDR3 consists of 14 residues. Trimming stripped 2 bases from V and 7 bases from J, with 9 bases between. This TCR came from a woman of 80 years or more in good health. Sequenced sample: blood. The gene calls are TRBV7-3 and TRBJ1-6; D is undetermined. The DNA for the CDR3 is TGTGCCAGCAGCTTAGAGGCTACCAATTCACCCCTCCACTTT. Translated: CASSLEATNSPLHF.